Listed below are T cell receptor beta chains from one sample, sequenced in a study of shared clonotypes between healthy human individuals. The protocol was immunoSEQ multiplex PCR, while the TCRdb copy is restricted to in-frame clones and leaves out a portion. The data show 550,000 to 750,000 clones, approximately 90% seen once. The source material was naive CD8+ T cells sorted from blood. The source is a man aged 30-40 years in good health. Each CDR3 is given without its conserved first and last residue.

cdr3_aa: ASSLRDRSYEQY; v_call: TRBV5-1
cdr3_aa: ASSPPTGNTEAF; v_call: TRBV21-1
cdr3_aa: SVEGENTGELF; v_call: TRBV29-1
cdr3_aa: ATGDYNEQF; v_call: TRBV28
cdr3_aa: ASRFTRRREGHRGNEQF; v_call: TRBV12-2
cdr3_aa: ASSSRDRGSLTDTQY; v_call: TRBV5-6
cdr3_aa: ASSSSGFSYEQY; v_call: TRBV27
cdr3_aa: ASSPAGGGYEQY; v_call: TRBV5-5
cdr3_aa: ASSQVLATAGPSYEQY; v_call: TRBV4-3
cdr3_aa: ASSVSHTYEQY; v_call: TRBV9
cdr3_aa: SALEGLAGNEQF; v_call: TRBV29-1
cdr3_aa: SVVGLAGGFYNEQF; v_call: TRBV29-1
cdr3_aa: ASSSHHSATRAEAF; v_call: TRBV6-5
cdr3_aa: SVEDGLAGGPRFQQY; v_call: TRBV29-1
cdr3_aa: SVVQREALYNEQF; v_call: TRBV29-1
cdr3_aa: AISERVRYYEQY; v_call: TRBV10-3
cdr3_aa: ASSPRKTFIDETQY; v_call: TRBV27
cdr3_aa: ASKQGWGGNTEAF; v_call: TRBV27
cdr3_aa: ASSFGGLSTEAF; v_call: TRBV5-8
cdr3_aa: ASSDPRQGDYEQY; v_call: TRBV2
cdr3_aa: ASSFGSGGFAYEQY; v_call: TRBV5-4
cdr3_aa: ASSYSDDTEAF; v_call: TRBV6-5
cdr3_aa: ASSHGLGTYEQY; v_call: TRBV4-3
cdr3_aa: ASSFPPSGKAYSYEQY; v_call: TRBV28
cdr3_aa: ASSSGLAVPPIEQY; v_call: TRBV6-5
cdr3_aa: ASSLYAAGAYNEQF; v_call: TRBV7-6
cdr3_aa: ASSLSPAASYEQY; v_call: TRBV11-2
cdr3_aa: ASSVGGPMDEQY; v_call: TRBV10-1
cdr3_aa: ASSGLGTRATEQF; v_call: TRBV6-5
cdr3_aa: ASSEFGDGAGSGNTIY; v_call: TRBV25-1
cdr3_aa: ATSRVRGSSLEQF; v_call: TRBV15
cdr3_aa: ASSLSNLETQY; v_call: TRBV7-3
cdr3_aa: ASSATGFGYT; v_call: TRBV7-9
cdr3_aa: ASSLRATYEQC; v_call: TRBV7-8
cdr3_aa: AKGQINTGELF; v_call: TRBV7-9
cdr3_aa: ASSVAAGELYEQY; v_call: TRBV9
cdr3_aa: ASSPQGGTDTQY; v_call: TRBV4-1
cdr3_aa: ASSLVGSLNQPQH; v_call: TRBV11-2
cdr3_aa: ASSLLAGTETQY; v_call: TRBV27
cdr3_aa: ASSSPGVAGPEVAYEQY; v_call: TRBV27
cdr3_aa: SVVGLAGVGEQF; v_call: TRBV29-1